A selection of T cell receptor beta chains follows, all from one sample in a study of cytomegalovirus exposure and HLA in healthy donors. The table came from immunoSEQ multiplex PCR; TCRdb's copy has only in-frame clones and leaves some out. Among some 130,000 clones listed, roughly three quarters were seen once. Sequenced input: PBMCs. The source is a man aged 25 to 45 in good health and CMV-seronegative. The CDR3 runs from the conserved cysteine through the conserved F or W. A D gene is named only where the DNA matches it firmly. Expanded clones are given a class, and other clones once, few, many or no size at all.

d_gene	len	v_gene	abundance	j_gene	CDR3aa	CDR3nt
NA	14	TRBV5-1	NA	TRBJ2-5	CASSFTGEPGAGDF	TGCGCCAGCAGCTTTACAGGGGAGCCAGGAGCGGGGGACTTC
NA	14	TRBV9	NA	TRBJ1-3	CASSVGWAGNTIYF	TGTGCCAGCAGCGTAGGTTGGGCCGGAAACACCATATATTTT
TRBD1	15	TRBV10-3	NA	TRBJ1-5	CAISDSGTGDQPQHF	TGTGCCATCAGTGACTCCGGGACAGGCGATCAGCCCCAGCATTTT
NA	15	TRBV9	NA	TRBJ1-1	CASSPSYREGTEAFF	TGTGCCAGCAGCCCTAGTTACAGAGAGGGCACTGAAGCTTTCTTT
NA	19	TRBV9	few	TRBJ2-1	CASSVRGGIGGLSQDEQFF	TGTGCCAGCAGCGTAAGGGGGGGGATTGGTGGACTAAGCCAGGATGAGCAGTTCTTC
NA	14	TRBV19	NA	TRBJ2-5	CASSPSFSPETQYF	TGTGCCAGTAGTCCGTCCTTTAGCCCGGAGACCCAGTACTTC
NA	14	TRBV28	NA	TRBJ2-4	CASSFQGAKNIQYF	TGTGCCAGCAGTTTCCAGGGGGCCAAAAACATTCAGTACTTC
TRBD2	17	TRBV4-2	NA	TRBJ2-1	CASSLGEGLASYNEQFF	TGTGCCAGCAGCCTGGGGGAAGGACTAGCGTCCTACAATGAGCAGTTCTTC
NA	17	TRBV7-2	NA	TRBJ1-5	CASSLNPRTTSNQPQHF	TGTGCCAGCAGCTTAAATCCCAGAACTACAAGTAATCAGCCCCAGCATTTT
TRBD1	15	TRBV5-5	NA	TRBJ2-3	CASSSTGGGTDTQYF	TGTGCCAGCAGCTCCACAGGGGGTGGGACAGATACGCAGTATTTT
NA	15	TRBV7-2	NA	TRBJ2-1	CASSLVPGTYNEQFF	TGTGCCAGCAGCTTAGTCCCGGGAACCTACAATGAGCAGTTCTTC
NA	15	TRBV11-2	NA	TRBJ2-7	CASSLSEGQIYEQYF	TGTGCCAGCAGCTTGTCGGAAGGACAGATCTACGAGCAGTACTTC
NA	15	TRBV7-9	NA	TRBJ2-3	CASSRLRVGTDTQYF	TGTGCCAGCAGCCGGCTCCGGGTTGGCACAGATACGCAGTATTTT
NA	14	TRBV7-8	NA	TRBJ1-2	CASSLATRDYGYTF	TGTGCCAGCAGCTTAGCTACCAGGGACTATGGCTACACCTTC
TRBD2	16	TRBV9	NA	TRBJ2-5	CASSVGAGGIQETQYF	TGTGCCAGCAGCGTAGGGGCGGGAGGGATACAAGAGACCCAGTACTTC
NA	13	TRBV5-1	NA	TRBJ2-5	CASAGTGGETQYF	TGCGCCAGCGCGGGAACAGGCGGGGAGACCCAGTACTTC
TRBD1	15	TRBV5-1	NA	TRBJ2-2	CASSFYWDSSGELFF	TGCGCCAGCAGCTTCTACTGGGACAGTTCCGGGGAGCTGTTTTTT
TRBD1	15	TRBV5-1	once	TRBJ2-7	CASSGRTGGWDEQYF	TGCGCCAGCAGCGGACGGACAGGGGGCTGGGACGAGCAGTACTTC
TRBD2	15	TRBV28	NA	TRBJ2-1	CASSLRTSGSNEQFF	TGTGCCAGCAGTTTACGGACTAGCGGGAGCAATGAGCAGTTCTTC
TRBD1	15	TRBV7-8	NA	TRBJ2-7	CASSTGQGGDYEQYF	TGTGCCAGCAGCACAGGACAGGGAGGAGACTACGAGCAGTACTTC
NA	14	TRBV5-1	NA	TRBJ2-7	CASSLVGGRIEQYF	TGCGCCAGCAGCTTGGTTGGAGGACGGATCGAGCAGTACTTC
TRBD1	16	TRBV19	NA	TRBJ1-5	CASSERTGVSNQPQHF	TGTGCCAGTAGCGAAAGGACAGGGGTCAGCAATCAGCCCCAGCATTTT
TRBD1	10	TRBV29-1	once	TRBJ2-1	CSVDGTGMFF	TGCAGCGTAGATGGGACAGGGATGTTCTTC
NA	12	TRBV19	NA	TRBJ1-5	CASSASNQPQHF	TGTGCCAGTAGTGCCAGTAATCAGCCCCAGCATTTT
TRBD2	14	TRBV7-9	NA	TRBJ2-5	CASSSPGGTVDQYF	TGTGCCAGCAGCTCCCCGGGGGGGACGGTGGACCAGTACTTC
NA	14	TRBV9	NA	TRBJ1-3	CASSPMGGGNTIYF	TGTGCCAGCAGCCCCATGGGGGGTGGAAACACCATATATTTT
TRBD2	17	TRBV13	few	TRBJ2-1	CASSSTSGESSYNEQFF	TGTGCCAGCAGCTCGACTAGCGGGGAGAGCTCCTACAATGAGCAGTTCTTC
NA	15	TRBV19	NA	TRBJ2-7	CASSPTPAGQYEQYF	TGTGCCAGTAGTCCAACCCCAGCAGGGCAATACGAGCAGTACTTC
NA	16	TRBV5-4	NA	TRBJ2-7	CASSLDGGTNSYEQYF	TGTGCCAGCAGCTTGGATGGCGGGACCAACTCCTACGAGCAGTACTTC
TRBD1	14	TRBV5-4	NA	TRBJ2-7	CASSFDRGLYEQYF	TGTGCCAGCAGCTTTGACAGGGGGTTGTACGAGCAGTACTTC
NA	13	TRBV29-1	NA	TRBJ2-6	CSVDSSGANVLTF	TGCAGCGTTGACTCCTCTGGGGCCAACGTCCTGACTTTC
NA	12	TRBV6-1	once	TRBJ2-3	CASRGDRNTQYF	TGTGCCAGCCGCGGAGATCGCAATACGCAGTATTTT
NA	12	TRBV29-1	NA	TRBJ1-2	CSVEDQGGGYTF	TGCAGCGTTGAAGATCAAGGGGGTGGCTACACCTTC
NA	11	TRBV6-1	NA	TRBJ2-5	CASTQWETQYF	TGTGCCAGCACTCAGTGGGAGACCCAGTACTTC
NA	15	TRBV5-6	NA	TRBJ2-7	CASSFFGNGAYEQYF	TGTGCCAGCAGCTTTTTCGGGAACGGCGCCTACGAGCAGTACTTC
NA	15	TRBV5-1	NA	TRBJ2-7	CASRPLGEAVWEQYF	TGCGCCAGCAGACCATTAGGGGAGGCCGTCTGGGAGCAGTACTTC
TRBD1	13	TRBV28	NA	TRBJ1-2	CASSLTGGYGYTF	TGTGCCAGCAGTTTAACAGGGGGATATGGCTACACCTTC
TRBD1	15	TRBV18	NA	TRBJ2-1	CASSRDRVRGNEQFF	TGTGCCAGCTCACGGGACAGGGTGCGAGGGAATGAGCAGTTCTTC
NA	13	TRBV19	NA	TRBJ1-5	CASNTMGNQPQHF	TGTGCCAGTAACACTATGGGCAATCAGCCCCAGCATTTT
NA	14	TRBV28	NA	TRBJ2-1	CASSTASSYNEQFF	TGTGCCAGCAGCACAGCCAGCTCCTACAATGAGCAGTTCTTC
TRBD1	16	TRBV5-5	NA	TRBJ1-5	CASSSTGDVSNQPQHF	TGTGCCAGCAGCTCCACAGGGGATGTTAGCAATCAGCCCCAGCATTTT
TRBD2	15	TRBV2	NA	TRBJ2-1	CASSASSGGVNEQFF	TGTGCCAGCAGTGCTTCTAGCGGGGGGGTGAATGAGCAGTTCTTC
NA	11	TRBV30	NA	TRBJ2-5	CAWSVSETQYF	TGTGCCTGGAGTGTTTCGGAGACCCAGTACTTC
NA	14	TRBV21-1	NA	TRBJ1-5	CASSNKQGGQPQHF	TGTGCCAGCAGCAACAAACAGGGGGGACAGCCCCAGCATTTT
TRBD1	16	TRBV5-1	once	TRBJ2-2	CASSLEGQGNGGELFF	TGCGCCAGCAGCTTGGAAGGACAGGGGAATGGCGGGGAGCTGTTTTTT
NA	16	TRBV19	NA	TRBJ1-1	CASSIKAGLTNTEAFF	TGTGCCAGTAGTATCAAAGCGGGGCTTACAAACACTGAAGCTTTCTTT
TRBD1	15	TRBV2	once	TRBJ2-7	CASSLPGTGSYEQYF	TGTGCCAGCAGTTTACCCGGGACAGGGTCCTACGAGCAGTACTTC
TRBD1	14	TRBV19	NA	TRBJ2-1	CASGKTGLGGEQFF	TGTGCCAGTGGAAAGACAGGGCTTGGGGGTGAGCAGTTCTTC
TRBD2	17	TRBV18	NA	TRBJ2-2	CASSPPGLAANTGELFF	TGTGCCAGCTCACCACCGGGACTAGCGGCAAACACCGGGGAGCTGTTTTTT
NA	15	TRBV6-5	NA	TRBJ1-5	CASSLGGRVNQPQHF	TGTGCCAGCAGCCTTGGAGGGAGGGTCAATCAGCCCCAGCATTTT
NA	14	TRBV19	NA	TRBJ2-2	CASIGGLNTGELFF	TGTGCCAGTATAGGCGGGCTGAACACCGGGGAGCTGTTTTTT
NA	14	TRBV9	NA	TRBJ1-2	CASSSPSAGPGYTF	TGTGCCAGCAGCTCCCCTTCAGCAGGTCCTGGCTACACCTTC
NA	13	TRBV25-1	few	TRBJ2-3	CASSEQGSDTQYF	TGTGCCAGCAGTGAACAGGGCTCAGATACGCAGTATTTT